These 19 T cell receptor beta chains were all obtained from the same sample, sequenced in a study of blood T cell repertoires in COVID-19. The data were produced by immunoSEQ multiplex PCR, yet TCRdb's version contains in-frame clones alone and is incomplete. The sample includes approximately 94,000 clones, roughly 87% of them seen just once. Material for sequencing was peripheral blood. Receptors originate from a man aged 25-45 years in a cohort sampled during active COVID-19.

The J gene is TRBJ2-6, the V gene TRBV5-4, with TRBD1 matching 8 bases. CDR3 length: 18 residues. Trimming took 0 bases from V and 2 from J; bases not matched to a gene: 7. Germline CDR1 SGHNT, CDR2 YYREEE (reference sequence). In nucleotides, the CDR3 is TGTGCCAGCAGCTTGGCCGACAGGGGAATACCTGGGGCCAACGTCCTGACTTTC. This gives the protein CASSLADRGIPGANVLTF.

The rearrangement links TRBV6-5 to TRBJ1-6; 8 bases align to TRBD1. The germline V gene has CDR1 MNHEY and CDR2 SVGAGI. This CDR3 region has 16 residues. Trimming cost V 0 bases and J 7 bases; bases outside gene matches: 5. The CDR3 reads CASSYSRQGSNSPLHF. The CDR3 DNA reads as TGTGCCAGCAGTTACTCGCGACAGGGGAGCAATTCACCCCTCCACTTT.

The gene calls are TRBV18 and TRBJ1-6, with 8 bases identical to TRBD1. Germline CDR1 is KGHSH and CDR2 is LQKENI. With 1 base clipped from V and 5 bases from J, the junction kept 10 bases outside the gene matches. The CDR3 covers 18 residues. Here the CDR3 DNA reads TGTGCCAGCTCACCACGTGCCCAGGGGGCGGTAGATAATTCACCCCTCCACTTT. As protein: CASSPRAQGAVDNSPLHF.

The gene calls are TRBV27 and TRBJ1-4; maybe TRBD1 (6 bases). The V and J ends lost 2 bases and 3 bases respectively, with 22 bases between them. The CDR3 runs 19 residues. The germline V gene has CDR1 MNHEY and CDR2 SMNVEV (reference sequence). The CDR3 region has the DNA TGTGCCAGCAGTTTAAGGGGTTCGGCCCCAGGACAGCCTAATGAAAAACTGTTTTTT. It encodes CASSLRGSAPGQPNEKLFF.

The chain combines TRBV5-4 with TRBJ1-1; no definite D call. In germline, CDR1 is SGHNT, CDR2 YYREEE (reference sequence). V shed 5 bases and J shed 1 base, with 15 bases lying between them. This CDR3 comprises 15 residues. CDR3 sequence (DNA): TGTGCCAGCAGTTCAGGACGGGGAGAGAACACTGAAGCTTTCTTT. The encoded protein is CASSSGRGENTEAFF.

The chain employs TRBV15 and TRBJ2-7; 9 bases are shared with TRBD1. Germline V gene lookup returns CDR1 LNHNV and CDR2 YYDKDF (reference sequence). The CDR3 runs 14 residues. V shed 2 bases and J 6 bases; nucleotides not matched to a gene: 5. CDR3 in DNA: TGTGCCACCAGCAGAAAAATACAGGGGGCCGAGCAGTACTTC. This translates into CATSRKIQGAEQYF.

This clone occurred a few times. The rearrangement uses TRBV9 and TRBJ1-3, with TRBD1 matching 10 bases. The CDR3 totals 15 residues. The V gene's germline CDR1 is SGDLS and CDR2 YYNGEE. The ends lost 5 bases at V and 7 bases at J; junction bases unmatched: 9. CDR3 amino acids: CASSQRPGQGNTIYF. CDR3 nucleotides: TGTGCCAGCAGTCAACGTCCGGGACAGGGGAACACCATATATTTT.

The chain recombines TRBV29-1 with TRBJ2-2; 10 nucleotides align to TRBD1. The germline CDR1 and CDR2 sequences are SQVTM and ANQGSEA. The CDR3 contains 16 residues. V was pared by 6 bases and J by 2 bases, with 9 bases of the junction left unmatched. The CDR3 region is CSVPKDRGINTGELFF. CDR3 coding DNA: TGCAGCGTCCCGAAGGACAGGGGGATTAACACCGGGGAGCTGTTTTTT.

The chain carries TRBV10-3 and TRBJ1-2, with D possibly TRBD1 on 5 matching bases. The CDR3 sequence is 13 residues long. CDR1 is ENHRY and CDR2 is SYGVKD in the germline V gene. V lost 0 bases, J lost 8 bases, and 10 bases lay in between. CDR3 residues: CAISESARAGYTF. Here the CDR3 DNA reads TGTGCCATCAGTGAGTCGGCCAGGGCCGGCTACACCTTC.

The gene calls are TRBV9 and TRBJ1-1, with 8 bases matching TRBD1. CDR1 is SGDLS, CDR2 YYNGEE, per germline. The CDR3 contains 16 residues. J lost 3 bases, V lost 0 bases, and 7 bases had no gene match. CDR3 protein: CASSVGTRGPYTEAFF. CDR3 bases: TGTGCCAGCAGCGTAGGTACCAGGGGGCCTTACACTGAAGCTTTCTTT.

CDR3 region: CASSWATGETDTQYF. DNA for the CDR3: TGTGCCAGCAGCTGGGCCACGGGGGAAACAGATACGCAGTATTTT. The chain uses TRBV5-6 and TRBJ2-3, with a tentative D call TRBD2 (6 bases). This CDR3 has 15 residues. In germline, CDR1 is SGHDT, CDR2 YYEEEE. Trimming stripped 3 bases from V and 3 bases from J, with 14 bases between.

The chain combines TRBV5-1 with TRBJ2-3; 9 bases align to TRBD1. CDR3 size: 15 residues. CDR1 is SGHRS, CDR2 YFSETQ, per germline. Trimming removed 1 base from V and 3 bases from J; junction bases left unmatched: 3. This CDR3 is CASSLTGGGTDTQYF. The CDR3 nucleotides read TGCGCCAGCAGCTTGACAGGGGGCGGGACAGATACGCAGTATTTT.

The chain employs TRBV5-4 and TRBJ1-2; TRBD1 matches at 7 bases. V dropped 5 bases and J dropped 8; count of bases not matched to a gene: 9. This CDR3 comprises 13 residues. Germline V gene lookup returns CDR1 SGHNT and CDR2 YYREEE (reference sequence). In nucleotides, the CDR3 is TGTGCCAGCAGGGAACAGGGGCTGGGGGGCTACACCTTC. As protein: CASREQGLGGYTF.

The chain uses TRBV4-1 and TRBJ1-1, with 8 bases identical to TRBD1. V lost 0 bases, J lost 4 bases, and 1 base stayed unmatched. The CDR3 is 14 amino acids. Germline CDR1 is MGHRA and CDR2 is YSYEKL. The CDR3 DNA reads as TGCGCCAGCAGCCAAGAAGACAGGGGCACTGAAGCTTTCTTT. Its translation: CASSQEDRGTEAFF.

This clone was observed a single time. The gene calls are TRBV19 and TRBJ2-2; tentatively, D is TRBD1 (6 bases). This CDR3 is built from 17 residues. V lost 6 bases and J 5 bases, leaving 22 bases between the germline ends. Germline V lookup: CDR1 LNHDA, CDR2 SQIVND (reference sequence). CDR3: CASSPRTVGRRTGELFF. The CDR3 nucleotides are TGTGCCAGTAGCCCCCGGACAGTTGGAAGGCGTACCGGGGAGCTGTTTTTT.

The chain employs TRBV10-3 and TRBJ2-5; 8 bases map to TRBD2. V lost 4 bases and J lost 5; bases outside the gene matches: 9. CDR1 ENHRY and CDR2 SYGVKD come from the germline V gene. This CDR3 has 15 residues. DNA for the CDR3: TGTGCCATCAGTGCGTCTCGGGGCGGGGGGGAGACCCAGTACTTC. Its translation is CAISASRGGGETQYF.

This clone was picked up a small number of times. The chain carries TRBV7-9 and TRBJ1-5, with 8 bases matching TRBD1. Germline V gives CDR1 SEHNR, CDR2 FQNEAQ (reference sequence). After removal of 5 bases from V and 11 bases from J, the junction contained 5 bases not matched to a gene. The CDR3 extends over 12 amino acids. The CDR3 bases are TGTGCCAGCAGCCACACAGGGGGGTCCCAGCATTTT. Amino acid sequence: CASSHTGGSQHF.

The V call is TRBV11-1, the J call TRBJ2-7; D possibly corresponds to TRBD1 (6 bases). CDR3 size: 15 residues. Trimming stripped 2 bases from V and 7 bases from J, with 18 bases between. The germline gives CDR1 SGHAT, CDR2 FQDESV (reference sequence). CDR3 coding DNA: TGTGCCAGCAGCTTATCGGTTGGAAGGGGGTCAGAGCAGTACTTC. Encoded protein: CASSLSVGRGSEQYF.

The V call is TRBV4-1, the J call TRBJ2-7; a possible D gene is TRBD2 (6 bases). CDR3 length: 14 amino acids. Trimming left V 5 bases short and J 6 bases short, with 17 bases between. Germline CDR1 and CDR2: MGHRA and YSYEKL. CDR3 DNA: TGCGCCAGCAGCTCCGCGGGGCTCGGGGGCGAGCAGTACTTC. It encodes CASSSAGLGGEQYF.